This TCR beta chain was identified in a study of blood T cell repertoires in COVID-19. CDR1 and CDR2 (germline): MDHEN, SYDVKM. J lost 7 bases, V lost 4 bases, and 4 bases had no gene match. The CDR3 length is 14 residues. In terms of age and location, participants ranged from roughly 18 to 95 years and lived in about two dozen US areas. Methods used by the authors: Quantification of nucleated cells was approximated via reference gene primer amplification. Data came from immunoSEQ multiplex PCR; TCRdb stores just in-frame clones and leaves some out. V and J calls and clone size are copied from that table; D and trimming were computed from the DNA. This sample has more than 300,000 clones, with approximately 90% found just once.

The chain is built from TRBV28 and TRBJ1-4; 9 nucleotides align to TRBD1. Source material: PBMCs or T cells enriched from blood (not recorded which). This receptor was identified in a woman under 30 who had recovered from COVID-19. The CDR3 coding sequence is TGTGCCAGCAGTTGGGGGACAGGGTTTGAAAAACTGTTTTTT. Translating gives CASSWGTGFEKLFF.